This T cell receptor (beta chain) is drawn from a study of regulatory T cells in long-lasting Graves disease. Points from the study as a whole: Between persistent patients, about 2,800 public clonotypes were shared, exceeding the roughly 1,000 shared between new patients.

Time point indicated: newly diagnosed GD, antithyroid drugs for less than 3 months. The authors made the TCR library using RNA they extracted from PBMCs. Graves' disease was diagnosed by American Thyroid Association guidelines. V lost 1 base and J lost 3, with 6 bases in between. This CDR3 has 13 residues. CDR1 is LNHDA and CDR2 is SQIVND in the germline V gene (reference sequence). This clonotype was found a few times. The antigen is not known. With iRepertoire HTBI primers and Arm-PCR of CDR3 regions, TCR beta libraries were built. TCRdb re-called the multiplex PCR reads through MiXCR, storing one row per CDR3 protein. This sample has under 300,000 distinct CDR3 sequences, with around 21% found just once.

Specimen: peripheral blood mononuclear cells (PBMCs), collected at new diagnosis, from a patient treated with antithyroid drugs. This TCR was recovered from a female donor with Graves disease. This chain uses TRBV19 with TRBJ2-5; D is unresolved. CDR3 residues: CASSIVPEETQYF. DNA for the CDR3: TGTGCCAGTAGTATAGTACCAGAAGAGACCCAGTACTTC.